This section outlines one TCR beta chain sequence together with its context. Its antigen remains unknown. Time point reported: blood 2 weeks post-SBRT. Treatment meaning: 15 Gy SBRT to primary tumor, nephrectomy 4 weeks later. Serial blood draws occurred at baseline and 2 and 4 weeks post-SBRT. This entry comes from a study of radiation and T cells in renal cell carcinoma. Overall study findings and caveats: No pretreatment tumor biopsies were available for baseline clonotypes.

V lost 5 bases and J lost 4, with 17 bases in between. CDR3 length: 16 amino acids. The germline V gene encodes CDR1 LNHNV and CDR2 YYDKDF (reference sequence). Only in-frame clones appear in the TCRdb table, and some are missing; sequencing was by immunoSEQ multiplex PCR. The sample holds 45,000 to 55,000 clones, 75% to 90% seen once. This chain links TRBV15 with TRBJ1-4; D remains unclear. Specimen: blood, collected from a patient whose treatment included radiotherapy and nephrectomy. This receptor was obtained from a woman aged 65 to 85 with renal cell carcinoma. The CDR3 DNA reads TGTGCCACCAGCCCTCCCCGGAGCAGGATTAATGAAAAACTGTTTTTT. This translates into CATSPPRSRINEKLFF. The full variable domain, with the rest looked up from reference TRBV15 and TRBJ1-4, is DAMVIQNPRYQVTQFGKPVTLSCSQTLNHNVMYWYQQKSSQAPKLLFHYYDKDFNNEADTPDNFQSRRPNTSFCFLDIRSPGLGDTAMYLCATSPPRSRINEKLFFGSGTQLSVL.